Below, 30 T cell receptor beta chains from the same sample are listed, as sequenced in a study of beta chain features in type 1 diabetes (dated by TCRdb to the late 2010s). Libraries were constructed by the immunoSEQ multiplex PCR assay. The High Capacity cDNA Reverse Transcription Kit was used to reverse transcribe all of the isolated RNA, meaning that expressed TCRB transcripts were what got sequenced. The table comes from immuneACCESS by way of TCRdb, which keeps in-frame sequences with V and J called. Part of the clones is missing from these tables; in studies checked, under half for an unresolved V gene and the rest for unknown reasons. Here the sample has some 230,000 clones; over 8.5% occur a single time. Approximately 0.03% of the sample is in the top ten clones. The sample comprised naive CD4+ T cells from blood. The meaning of the sample's cell subset or site label: true naive CD4+ T cells. All receptors derive from a woman under 30 in good health.

The CDR3 DNA is TGTGCCAGCAGCTTAGGGGCAGGGTGGAATGAGCAGTTCTTC. Protein: CASSLGAGWNEQFF. The V and J genes are TRBV7-2 and TRBJ2-1; possibly TRBD1 for D (5 bases). The length of the CDR3 is 14 residues. Deletions cut 1 base from V and 7 bases from J, with 11 bases between. Germline lookup yields CDR1 SGHTA and CDR2 FQGNSA.

This clone has at least ten counts. This chain uses TRBV5-4 with TRBJ2-5; D gene uncertain. Trimming stripped 0 bases from V and 5 bases from J, with 5 bases between. The CDR3 contains 12 residues. Per germline, CDR1 SGHNT and CDR2 YYREEE (reference sequence). The CDR3 bases are TGTGCCAGCAGCTTGGGTGAGGAGACCCAGTACTTC. This codes for CASSLGEETQYF.

The chain employs TRBV7-2 and TRBJ1-2; 7 positions agree with TRBD1. Germline-derived CDR1 and CDR2 are SGHTA and FQGNSA. Losses at the gene ends were 11 bases for V and 0 bases for J; bases not matched to a gene: 6. CDR3 length equals 13 residues. Written as DNA, the CDR3 is TGTGCCCTTACTGACAGGGCTAACTATGGCTACACCTTC. Its protein product is CALTDRANYGYTF.

The genes are TRBV29-1 and TRBJ1-1; D gene unclear. CDR3 length: 12 residues. Trimming took off 4 bases at V and 1 base at J, with 7 bases between the two ends. CDR1 is SQVTM, CDR2 ANQGSEA, per germline. CDR3: CSVAQANTEAFF. CDR3 bases: TGCAGCGTTGCCCAGGCGAACACTGAAGCTTTCTTT.

The chain uses TRBV7-9 and TRBJ2-3; TRBD2 agrees at 7 bases. This CDR3 comprises 16 residues. In germline, CDR1 is SEHNR, CDR2 FQNEAQ (reference sequence). After removal of 8 bases from V and 0 bases from J, the junction contained 11 bases not matched to a gene. The CDR3 DNA reads TGTGCCAGCTGTCAAGCGGGACTTCTTAGCACAGATACGCAGTATTTT. Translated, it gives CASCQAGLLSTDTQYF.

This chain links TRBV5-1 with TRBJ2-2, with TRBD1 matching 10 bases. Trimming at V came to 4 bases and at J to 1 base, leaving 7 bases not matched to a gene. CDR1 is SGHRS and CDR2 is YFSETQ in the germline V gene. The CDR3 contains 17 residues. CDR3 sequence: CASSGQGGTGNTGELFF. CDR3 sequence (DNA): TGCGCCAGCAGCGGACAGGGGGGGACAGGGAACACCGGGGAGCTGTTTTTT.

This rearrangement joins TRBV30 to TRBJ1-5; unclear D gene. The CDR3 has 14 amino acids. Trimming left V 1 base short and J 3 bases short, with 10 bases between. Germline CDR1 reads GTSNPN; CDR2 reads SVGIG (reference sequence). The CDR3 sequence: CAWSDTELNQPQHF. Written as DNA, the CDR3 is TGTGCCTGGAGTGATACAGAACTCAATCAGCCCCAGCATTTT.

This chain connects TRBV19 to TRBJ1-6; possible D gene TRBD1, 5 bases. V lost 7 bases and J lost 6, with 19 bases in between. The CDR3 is made up of 16 amino acids. Germline V gene lookup returns CDR1 LNHDA and CDR2 SQIVND (reference sequence). The CDR3 here is CASTHTRGLTNSPLHF. The CDR3, as DNA: TGTGCCAGTACCCATACGAGGGGACTGACTAATTCACCCCTCCACTTT.

CDR3 in DNA: TGCGCCAGCAGCTTGGCCATGGCGGAGAGCTCCTACAATGAGCAGTTCTTC. It encodes CASSLAMAESSYNEQFF. The V gene is TRBV5-1, the J gene TRBJ2-1; unclear D gene. This CDR3 region has 17 residues. V shed 0 bases and J shed 0 bases, with 13 bases lying between them. Germline CDR1 is SGHRS and CDR2 is YFSETQ.

The chain combines TRBV7-2 with TRBJ2-2; D remains unclear. Trimming took off 3 bases at V and 2 bases at J, with 10 bases between the two ends. The CDR3 is made up of 15 amino acids. Germline V gene data show CDR1 as SGHTA and CDR2 as FQGNSA. CDR3 sequence: CASSFSVYNTGELFF. In DNA, the CDR3 is TGTGCCAGCAGCTTCAGCGTATACAACACCGGGGAGCTGTTTTTT.

The rearrangement joins TRBV10-3 to TRBJ2-2; 7 nucleotides agree with TRBD1. CDR1 is ENHRY, CDR2 SYGVKD, per germline. The CDR3 contains 15 residues. V shed 2 bases and J 4 bases; nucleotides not matched to a gene: 4. The CDR3 DNA reads TGTGCCATCAGTGAGGCCAGGGGGATCACCGGGGAGCTGTTTTTT. It codes for CAISEARGITGELFF.

This clone was seen a few times. The gene calls are TRBV6-5 and TRBJ1-5; D remains ambiguous. The CDR3 spans 12 residues. The V and J ends lost 6 bases and 9 bases respectively, with 12 bases between them. The germline V gene has CDR1 MNHEY and CDR2 SVGAGI. CDR3 DNA: TGTGCCAGCAGCCCCGGACTGGGGCCCCAGCATTTT. The encoded protein is CASSPGLGPQHF.

This clone was found a few times. The chain is built from TRBV25-1 and TRBJ1-1; D may be TRBD1 (5 bases). This CDR3 region has 15 residues. Germline lookup yields CDR1 MGHDK and CDR2 SYGVNS. Between the trimmed V and J ends, which lost 6 bases and 3 bases, there was a span of 17 bases. CDR3 residues: CASRGEDTSHTEAFF. In nucleotides, the CDR3 is TGTGCCAGCAGGGGGGAGGACACGAGTCACACTGAAGCTTTCTTT.

The genes are TRBV6-1 and TRBJ2-5; possible D gene TRBD1, 5 bases. V lost 0 bases and J 7 bases, leaving 9 bases between the germline ends. Per germline, CDR1 MNHNS and CDR2 SASEGT. CDR3 length: 13 residues. This chain's CDR3 is CASSEAEGVTQYF. The CDR3, as DNA: TGTGCCAGCAGTGAAGCTGAAGGGGTGACCCAGTACTTC.

This clone was detected only a few times. This chain uses TRBV29-1 with TRBJ2-3; TRBD2 agrees at 7 bases. With 4 bases clipped from V and 0 bases from J, the junction kept 7 bases outside the gene matches. The CDR3 loop spans 15 amino acids. CDR1 and CDR2 from the germline V gene are SQVTM and ANQGSEA. The CDR3 reads CSVAPAGLSTDTQYF. CDR3 coding DNA: TGCAGCGTTGCCCCAGCGGGACTTAGCACAGATACGCAGTATTTT.

There are a few counts of this clone. V gene TRBV6-6 combines with J gene TRBJ2-7; TRBD1 matches at 9 bases. CDR3 size: 13 residues. The germline CDR1 and CDR2 sequences are MNHNY and SVGAGI (reference sequence). Trimming took 5 bases from V and 9 from J; bases not matched to a gene: 8. The CDR3 DNA reads TGTGCCAGCAGTCCAGGGACAGGGAGTAGGCAGTACTTC. This translates into CASSPGTGSRQYF.

This chain uses TRBV19 with TRBJ1-2; TRBD1 agrees at 7 bases. CDR1 and CDR2 (germline): LNHDA, SQIVND (reference sequence). The CDR3 length is 15 residues. Losses at the gene ends were 10 bases for V and 4 bases for J; bases not matched to a gene: 15. Here the CDR3 DNA reads TGTGCCACCTTAAGGGAAGGGGGCAGAGGCTATGGCTACACCTTC. This gives the protein CATLREGGRGYGYTF.

This clone was found many times. The chain carries TRBV30 and TRBJ1-4, with no clear D. Trimming removed 1 base from V and 6 bases from J, with 9 bases in between. CDR1 and CDR2 (germline): GTSNPN, SVGIG (reference sequence). The CDR3 runs 13 residues. DNA for the CDR3: TGTGCCTGGAGTGAAGGAGAGGATGAAAAACTGTTTTTT. This gives the protein CAWSEGEDEKLFF. Looking up the rest from reference TRBV30 and TRBJ1-4 gives the full variable domain: SQTIHQWPATLVQPVGSPLSLECTVEGTSNPNLYWYRQAAGRGLQLLFYSVGIGQISSEVPQNLSASRPQDRQFILSSKKLLLSDSGFYLCAWSEGEDEKLFFGSGTQLSVL.

The rearrangement joins TRBV7-8 to TRBJ2-7, with 8 bases identical to TRBD1. Germline values: CDR1 SGHVS, CDR2 FQNEAQ. Trimming removed 5 bases from V and 1 base from J; junction bases left unmatched: 7. CDR3 size: 15 residues. The CDR3 here is CASSPGQVLSYEQYF. The DNA for the CDR3 is TGTGCCAGCAGCCCGGGACAGGTCCTGTCCTACGAGCAGTACTTC.

The genes are TRBV5-4 and TRBJ2-7, with TRBD2 matching over 15 bases. The length of the CDR3 is 18 residues. Per the germline V gene, CDR1 is SGHNT and CDR2 is YYREEE (reference sequence). V lost 2 bases and J lost 7; bases outside the gene matches: 13. DNA of the CDR3: TGTGCCAGCAGCTTTAGGACTAGCGGGAGGGCCAGTCTGTATGAGCAGTACTTC. This sequence encodes CASSFRTSGRASLYEQYF.

This clone was found a few times. This rearrangement joins TRBV9 to TRBJ2-7; TRBD2 is a possible D gene (5 bases). The V gene's germline CDR1 is SGDLS and CDR2 YYNGEE. Between the trimmed V and J ends, which lost 3 bases and 2 bases, there was a span of 12 bases. This CDR3 has 14 amino acids. The CDR3 loop is CASSAAVPAYEQYF. In nucleotides, the CDR3 is TGTGCCAGCAGCGCAGCGGTTCCAGCCTACGAGCAGTACTTC.

This clone has just a few counts. This rearrangement joins TRBV7-3 to TRBJ2-3; 7 bases match TRBD1. The CDR3 extends over 14 amino acids. Germline V gene data show CDR1 as SGHTA and CDR2 as FQGTGA. V gave up 4 bases and J gave up 10 bases; unmatched junction bases: 11. CDR3 amino acids: CASSSSVTGVAQYF. DNA of the CDR3: TGTGCCAGCAGCTCGTCAGTTACAGGGGTTGCGCAGTATTTT.

Notes on this clone: This sample includes further DNA sequences coding for the same CDR3. The chain is built from TRBV20-1 and TRBJ2-5; D is ambiguous. V gave up 3 bases and J gave up 4 bases, with 6 bases separating them. The CDR3 length is 11 residues. Germline loops: CDR1 DFQATT, CDR2 SNEGSKA (reference sequence). The CDR3 DNA follows: TGCAGTGCTAGCCCAGGAGAGACCCAGTACTTC. As protein: CSASPGETQYF.

This clone appeared a few times. The genes are TRBV7-9 and TRBJ2-7; D gene uncertain. V shed 1 base and J shed 7 bases, with 8 bases lying between them. Per the germline V gene, CDR1 is SEHNR and CDR2 is FQNEAQ (reference sequence). The CDR3 runs to 12 residues. CDR3 DNA sequence: TGTGCCAGCAGCTTAGGGGCTGAAGAGCAGTACTTC. Translated: CASSLGAEEQYF.

The rearrangement links TRBV11-2 to TRBJ2-7, with D unclear. Germline values: CDR1 SGHAT, CDR2 FQNNGV. This CDR3 comprises 13 residues. V lost 3 bases, J lost 3 bases, and 9 bases lay in between. The CDR3, as DNA: TGTGCCAGCAGCTTCGGCCGGGTCTACGAGCAGTACTTC. Its protein is CASSFGRVYEQYF. Full variable domain (remainder filled in from reference TRBV11-2 and TRBJ2-7): EAGVAQSPRYKIIEKRQSVAFWCNPISGHATLYWYQQILGQGPKLLIQFQNNGVVDDSQLPKDRFSAERLKGVDSTLKIQPAKLEDSAVYLCASSFGRVYEQYFGPGTRLTVT.

This chain uses TRBV14 with TRBJ2-3; 9 bases are a match to TRBD2. CDR1 SGHDN and CDR2 FVKESK come from the germline V gene. The CDR3 is 16 amino acids. The ends lost 5 bases at V and 4 bases at J; junction bases unmatched: 10. The CDR3 DNA is TGTGCCAGCAGCGGGACTAGCTCCTGGGTCGCAGATACGCAGTATTTT. Encoded protein: CASSGTSSWVADTQYF.

There are a few counts of this clone. The chain employs TRBV9 and TRBJ2-1; 9 nucleotides match TRBD1. CDR1 SGDLS and CDR2 YYNGEE come from the germline V gene. The CDR3 extends over 15 amino acids. The trim removed 4 bases at V and 2 bases at J, leaving 4 bases unmatched. CDR3 in amino acids: CASSTTGGTYNEQFF. The CDR3 coding sequence is TGTGCCAGCAGCACGACAGGGGGGACCTACAATGAGCAGTTCTTC.

To note about this clone: An end of the junction differs from the germline gene, which may be a read error. CDR3 region: CASSLYPGTSSYNEQFF. The CDR3 DNA is TGTGCCAGCAGCTTATATCCCGGGACTAGCTCCTACAATGAGCAGTTCTTC. The chain links TRBV27 to TRBJ2-1; 8 bases agree with TRBD2. Looked up from germline, CDR1 is MNHEY and CDR2 is SMNVEV (reference sequence). The CDR3 has 17 amino acids.

This chain uses TRBV19 with TRBJ1-5, with D possibly matching TRBD1 (6 bases). Trimming stripped 5 bases from V and 5 bases from J, with 22 bases between. The germline gives CDR1 LNHDA, CDR2 SQIVND (reference sequence). CDR3 length: 17 residues. CDR3 in amino acids: CASSQFLGRGSDQPQHF. CDR3 nucleotide sequence: TGTGCCAGTAGTCAGTTTCTCGGCAGGGGTAGTGATCAGCCCCAGCATTTT.

This clone has a handful of counts. V and J are TRBV4-1 and TRBJ2-7; 7 nucleotides agree with TRBD2. The CDR3 runs 14 residues. V lost 1 base, J lost 3 bases, and 3 bases stayed unmatched. CDR1 is MGHRA and CDR2 is YSYEKL in the germline V gene. The CDR3 spells CASSQAPSGYEQYF. The CDR3 coding sequence is TGCGCCAGCAGCCAAGCCCCTAGCGGCTACGAGCAGTACTTC.